This record looks at one TCR beta chain sequence and its context. This sample was included in a study of blood T cell repertoires in COVID-19. Study summary: Some COVID-19 samples were acute and others convalescent; all came from the United States, Italy and Spain. Sources were T cells, B-cell-depleted T cells, or PBMCs; the material itself was cDNA or gDNA.

The CDR3 is 12 amino acids. With 5 bases removed from V and 12 bases from J, the gap between germline ends came to 13 bases. Germline-derived CDR1 and CDR2 are SGHAT and FQNNGV. Sequencing used immunoSEQ multiplex PCR; TCRdb keeps in-frame clones, though not all of them. The sample holds fewer than 40,000 clones, about 91% seen once. The chain employs TRBV11-2 and TRBJ2-2; D gene uncertain. The sequenced sample consisted of peripheral blood. The clonotype originates from a man older than 75 with acute or convalescent COVID-19. The DNA of the CDR3 is TGTGCCAGCAGCCGTCGGAGTTTTCAGCTGTTTTTT. It is translated as CASSRRSFQLFF.